These 13 T cell receptor beta chains were all obtained from the same sample, sequenced in a study of blood T cell repertoires in COVID-19. The table came from immunoSEQ multiplex PCR; TCRdb's copy has only in-frame clones and leaves some out. The sample consists of 150,000 or so clones, approximately 87% of them appearing once. The sequencing sample was made of peripheral blood. Source of these receptors: a woman in her seventies with acute or convalescent COVID-19.

J is TRBJ1-5 and V is TRBV6-1; D is undetermined. Between the trimmed V and J ends, which lost 0 bases and 2 bases, there was a span of 11 bases. Germline CDR1 is MNHNS and CDR2 is SASEGT. The CDR3 runs 16 residues. The CDR3 protein is CASSEALVRGNQPQHF. In DNA form, the CDR3 reads TGTGCCAGCAGTGAAGCGTTAGTGCGTGGCAATCAGCCCCAGCATTTT.

The chain uses TRBV7-6 and TRBJ2-3; maybe TRBD2 (7 bases). The ends were cut back, 1 base at V and 2 bases at J, with 13 bases in the middle. CDR1 is SGHVS, CDR2 FNYEAQ, per germline. The CDR3 totals 16 residues. CDR3 protein: CASSLVGGGLTDTQYF. Written as DNA, the CDR3 is TGTGCCAGCAGCTTAGTGGGCGGGGGCCTCACAGATACGCAGTATTTT.

J is TRBJ2-5 and V is TRBV7-9; 8 bases match TRBD1. The germline V gene has CDR1 SEHNR and CDR2 FQNEAQ (reference sequence). Germline trimming cut 5 bases from V and 9 bases from J; bases unmatched to any gene: 11. The CDR3 is 14 amino acids. The CDR3 loop is CASSPQTGAASQYF. CDR3 DNA: TGTGCCAGCAGCCCCCAGACAGGGGCGGCGTCCCAGTACTTC.

This chain joins TRBV15 and TRBJ1-4; D uncertain. CDR3 size: 16 residues. Germline CDR1 and CDR2: LNHNV and YYDKDF (reference sequence). Trimming removed 3 bases from V and 8 bases from J, with 19 bases in between. The CDR3 protein is CATSSRRASGGEKLFF. DNA for the CDR3: TGTGCCACCAGCAGTAGACGGGCTTCAGGAGGAGAAAAACTGTTTTTT.

In nucleotides, the CDR3 is TGTGCCAGCAGCTTAGGGTCAGATCTAGCCAAAAACATTCAGTACTTC. This sequence encodes CASSLGSDLAKNIQYF. The genes are TRBV7-2 and TRBJ2-4; D ambiguous. The V and J ends lost 1 base and 0 bases respectively, with 10 bases between them. CDR1 and CDR2 from the germline V gene are SGHTA and FQGNSA. The length of the CDR3 is 16 residues.

CDR3: CASSLRGLNNSPLHF. In DNA, the CDR3 is TGTGCCAGCAGCTTAAGGGGCCTGAATAATTCACCCCTCCACTTT. The gene calls are TRBV7-2 and TRBJ1-6; a possible D gene is TRBD1 (5 bases). Germline CDR1 SGHTA, CDR2 FQGNSA. V was trimmed by 2 bases and J by 5 bases, leaving 10 bases between them. The CDR3 covers 15 residues.

The CDR3 here is CASSATGAPGEKLFF. The DNA of the CDR3 is TGTGCCAGCAGCGCGACGGGAGCTCCAGGTGAAAAACTGTTTTTT. This chain uses TRBV9 with TRBJ1-4; D is unresolved. The CDR3 totals 15 residues. V dropped 3 bases and J dropped 7 bases, with 16 bases sitting between them. The germline V gene has CDR1 SGDLS and CDR2 YYNGEE.

This chain links TRBV9 with TRBJ1-4, with 12 bases matching TRBD1. The CDR3 is 14 residues long. V shed 4 bases, J shed 10 bases, and the junction held 5 bases outside the gene matches. Germline V gene data show CDR1 as SGDLS and CDR2 as YYNGEE. The CDR3 reads CASSPWDRGRKLFF. The CDR3 bases are TGTGCCAGCAGCCCATGGGACAGGGGGCGAAAACTGTTTTTT.

This chain connects TRBV19 to TRBJ2-4; 8 positions match TRBD2. Looked up from germline, CDR1 is LNHDA and CDR2 is SQIVND (reference sequence). The CDR3 covers 12 residues. The V gene end was trimmed by 5 bases and the J gene end by 12 bases; junction bases not matched to a gene: 6. The CDR3 here is CASSREGDRQYF. The DNA for the CDR3 is TGTGCCAGTAGTCGGGAGGGGGACCGTCAGTACTTC.

The chain couples TRBV19 to TRBJ2-4, with D perhaps matching TRBD2 (6 bases). This CDR3 contains 15 residues. Germline CDR1 reads LNHDA; CDR2 reads SQIVND (reference sequence). The germline V and J ends were trimmed by 3 bases and 1 base, with 10 bases remaining between them. The CDR3 DNA reads TGTGCCAGTAGTATTGGAGGGGTGGCCAAAAACATTCAGTACTTC. This translates into CASSIGGVAKNIQYF.

This clone was observed a handful of times. This sequence joins TRBV5-1 and TRBJ2-1; 7 nucleotides match TRBD1. V lost 4 bases to trimming and J lost 5 bases; unmatched junction nucleotides: 6. The CDR3 extends over 14 amino acids. In germline, CDR1 is SGHRS, CDR2 YFSETQ. The CDR3 bases are TGCGCCAGCAGCAAACGGACAGGAAACAATGAGCAGTTCTTC. This translates into CASSKRTGNNEQFF.

The rearrangement links TRBV6-1 to TRBJ2-2; no reliable D call. The V gene lost 4 bases and the J gene lost 0 bases, with 15 bases spanning the gap. Germline V CDR1 and CDR2: MNHNS, SASEGT. CDR3 length: 17 residues. In DNA, the CDR3 is TGTGCCAGCAGTGTAAAAGACACGTTCGCGAACACCGGGGAGCTGTTTTTT. Amino acids: CASSVKDTFANTGELFF.

The rearrangement uses TRBV4-1 and TRBJ1-3; D remains ambiguous. CDR1 is MGHRA and CDR2 is YSYEKL in the germline V gene. Deletions cut 1 base from V and 0 bases from J, with 16 bases between. This CDR3 has 18 residues. CDR3 DNA sequence: TGCGCCAGCAGCCAAGCGTTTGAGGGCTTATACTCTGGAAACACCATATATTTT. Translating it yields CASSQAFEGLYSGNTIYF.